Shown below are 10 T cell receptor beta chains from a single sample sequenced in a study of T-cell reconstitution after alpha-beta-depleted transplantation in children. Unique molecular identifiers featured in how the TCRbeta library was prepared. From the PCR reads, TCRdb called clonotypes with MiXCR, one entry per CDR3 protein. The data show more than 400,000 distinct CDR3 sequences, roughly 43% seen once. Specimen: PBMCs, collected before TCRalphabeta/CD19-depleted stem cell transplant. Every receptor here comes from a girl aged 2 to 10 with aplastic anemia, due to receive a stem cell transplant.

This chain links TRBV20-1 with TRBJ2-7; the match to TRBD2 covers 9 bases. From germline, CDR1 is DFQATT and CDR2 SNEGSKA (reference sequence). The CDR3 spans 15 residues. The V segment lost 1 base and the J segment 4 bases; nucleotides outside the gene matches: 8. The DNA for the CDR3 is TGCAGTGCTAGAGCGGCAGGCGGGAGGGTGTACGAGCAGTACTTC. Amino acids: CSARAAGGRVYEQYF.

This clonotype was observed many times. The V gene is TRBV7-3, the J gene TRBJ2-2, with 11 bases lining up with TRBD1. CDR3 length: 16 amino acids. V lost 2 bases to trimming and J lost 5 bases; unmatched junction nucleotides: 4. Per germline, CDR1 SGHTA and CDR2 FQGTGA. As DNA, the CDR3 is TGTGCCAGCAGCTTAGGTGGACAGGGGGCAACCGGGGAGCTGTTTTTT. Protein sequence: CASSLGGQGATGELFF.

The rearrangement uses TRBV20-1 and TRBJ1-1, with D perhaps matching TRBD1 (6 bases). The V and J ends lost 7 bases and 1 base respectively, with 7 bases between them. The CDR3 length is 11 residues. The germline gives CDR1 DFQATT, CDR2 SNEGSKA (reference sequence). Here the CDR3 DNA reads TGCAGTGGGACAGAGAACACTGAAGCTTTCTTT. As protein: CSGTENTEAFF.

A few counts support this clonotype. V and J are TRBV25-1 and TRBJ2-5, with D maybe TRBD1 (6 bases). The CDR3 spans 14 residues. V lost 8 bases and J 0 bases, leaving 13 bases between the germline ends. The germline V gene encodes CDR1 MGHDK and CDR2 SYGVNS. Here the CDR3 DNA reads TGTGCCAGCCCTGCCCGACAGGACCAAGAGACCCAGTACTTC. Translation: CASPARQDQETQYF.

In this sample, this clonotype turned up many times. The chain combines TRBV4-3 with TRBJ2-7; D gene ambiguous. V was cut by 1 base and J by 0 bases, with 7 bases left in between. The CDR3 covers 14 residues. Germline V gene data show CDR1 as LGHNA and CDR2 as YSLEER. CDR3 bases: TGCGCCAGCAGCCAAGGTCGCAACTCCTACGAGCAGTACTTC. Translation: CASSQGRNSYEQYF.

This rearrangement joins TRBV6-2 or TRBV6-3 to TRBJ1-1; D remains unclear. CDR1 MNHEY and CDR2 SVGEGT come from the germline V gene. The CDR3 runs 13 residues. Trimming removed 0 bases from V and 6 bases from J, with 8 bases in between. CDR3 coding DNA: TGTGCCAGCAGTTACTCGAACCCGCCTGAAGCTTTCTTT. This sequence encodes CASSYSNPPEAFF.

V usage is TRBV7-3 and J usage is TRBJ2-7; 7 nucleotides line up with TRBD2. Germline values: CDR1 SGHTA, CDR2 FQGTGA. The CDR3 is 16 amino acids. With V trimmed by 0 bases and J by 2 bases, 7 bases remained unmatched. The CDR3 here is CASSLTGREGPYEQYF. DNA of the CDR3: TGTGCCAGCAGCTTAACCGGCAGGGAGGGCCCCTACGAGCAGTACTTC. Full variable domain (outside the CDR3, taken from reference TRBV7-3 and TRBJ2-7): GAGVSQTPSNKVTEKGKYVELRCDPISGHTALYWYRQSLGQGPEFLIYFQGTGAADDSGLPNDRFFAVRPEGSVSTLKIQRTERGDSAVYLCASSLTGREGPYEQYFGPGTRLTVT.

The chain employs TRBV6-5 and TRBJ2-5; D is unclear. The CDR3 is 13 residues long. Germline CDR1 and CDR2: MNHEY and SVGAGI. The V gene lost 2 bases and the J gene lost 3 bases, with 7 bases spanning the gap. For the CDR3, the DNA is TGTGCCAGCAGTTACGCGGTCGAAGAGACCCAGTACTTC. Amino acid sequence: CASSYAVEETQYF.

The V call is TRBV7-9, the J call TRBJ2-5; D uncertain. The germline gives CDR1 SEHNR, CDR2 FQNEAQ (reference sequence). The CDR3 runs to 15 residues. Trimming left V 2 bases short and J 5 bases short, with 15 bases between. CDR3 amino acids: CASSLRQVRDETQYF. The CDR3 coding sequence is TGTGCCAGCAGCTTAAGGCAGGTCCGTGACGAGACCCAGTACTTC.

In this sample, this clonotype turned up a few times. The CDR3 DNA reads as TGTGCCAGCAGCCCCAGTCCCGGGGAACTAGCGGGAGAGGCGCAGTTCTTC. Translation gives CASSPSPGELAGEAQFF. V usage is TRBV4-2 and J usage is TRBJ2-1, with TRBD2 identical over 11 bases. CDR1 is LGHNA and CDR2 is YNFKEQ in the germline V gene. The CDR3 runs to 17 residues. With V trimmed by 4 bases and J by 12 bases, 17 bases remained unmatched.